The 26 T cell receptor beta chains in this list originate from one sample, sequenced in a study of blood T cells in healthy people across ages. Using a J-beta primer mix together with a sample-barcoded 5' primer, a second PCR was run for about 6 to 12 cycles. MiXCR, applied by TCRdb to the 5' RACE reads, yields one record per CDR3 protein. The sample carries 800,000 or so distinct CDR3 sequences, around 62% recorded once. The sequenced sample consisted of blood. The receptor set was obtained from a man aged 30 to 39 in good health.

The chain is built from TRBV10-3 and TRBJ2-2; TRBD1 matches at 7 bases. The V gene end was trimmed by 3 bases and the J gene end by 3 bases; junction bases not matched to a gene: 1. In germline, CDR1 is ENHRY, CDR2 SYGVKD. The length of the CDR3 is 14 residues. In nucleotides, the CDR3 is TGTGCCATCAGTGAAGACAGGGACACCGGGGAGCTGTTTTTT. Translation: CAISEDRDTGELFF.

The chain links TRBV6-1 to TRBJ1-1; D remains unclear. V lost 5 bases to trimming and J lost 1 base, with 8 bases between them. The CDR3 sequence is 13 residues long. The germline CDR1 and CDR2 sequences are MNHNS and SASEGT. CDR3 loop: CASSLQANTEAFF. In nucleotides, the CDR3 is TGTGCCAGCAGTCTGCAGGCGAACACTGAAGCTTTCTTT.

The chain recombines TRBV7-2 with TRBJ2-7; D is unclear. V was trimmed by 1 base and J by 3 bases, leaving 13 bases between them. The CDR3 spans 15 residues. Germline CDR1 is SGHTA and CDR2 is FQGNSA. The CDR3 DNA reads as TGTGCCAGCAGCTTAGTCTTGGGGTCACTCTACGAGCAGTACTTC. This codes for CASSLVLGSLYEQYF.

This chain's CDR3 is CAVPGLALNEQFF. The CDR3 nucleotides are TGTGCCGTGCCGGGACTAGCTTTAAATGAGCAGTTCTTC. This chain connects TRBV10-3 to TRBJ2-1, with 9 bases lining up with TRBD2. This CDR3 is built from 13 residues. V shed 11 bases, J shed 7 bases, and the junction held 9 bases outside the gene matches. Per the germline V gene, CDR1 is ENHRY and CDR2 is SYGVKD.

V usage is TRBV7-3 and J usage is TRBJ1-4; D unclear. The CDR3 consists of 13 residues. Between the trimmed V and J ends, which lost 5 bases and 10 bases, there was a span of 14 bases. Per germline, CDR1 SGHTA and CDR2 FQGTGA. CDR3 region: CASSRDKGSKLFF. The CDR3 bases are TGTGCCAGCAGCCGTGACAAGGGCTCAAAACTGTTTTTT.

V gene TRBV6-6 combines with J gene TRBJ2-1, with TRBD1 identical over 10 bases. Germline CDR1 MNHNY, CDR2 SVGAGI (reference sequence). The CDR3 covers 16 residues. V was clipped by 0 bases and J by 5 bases; unmatched bases: 4. CDR3 region: CASSYSVGQGNNEQFF. CDR3 DNA sequence: TGTGCCAGCAGTTACTCGGTGGGACAGGGGAACAATGAGCAGTTCTTC.

V is TRBV12-3 or TRBV12-4 and J is TRBJ2-1, with TRBD2 matching over 7 bases. The CDR3 spans 12 residues. Germline trimming cut 7 bases from V and 10 bases from J; bases unmatched to any gene: 7. The CDR3 bases are TGTGCCAGCACCTTGGGAGGGTGGGAGCAGTTCTTC. Its protein is CASTLGGWEQFF.

In its sample, this clonotype was seen a few times. This rearrangement joins TRBV4-3 to TRBJ1-6; TRBD1 matches 9 bases. The CDR3 spans 17 residues. CDR1 is LGHNA and CDR2 is YSLEER in the germline V gene. Trimming took 2 bases from V and 1 from J; bases not matched to a gene: 3. The DNA of the CDR3 is TGCGCCAGCAGCCAAACCGACAGGGGGTCCTATAATTCACCCCTCCACTTT. Amino acid sequence: CASSQTDRGSYNSPLHF.

This clonotype was counted between two and nine times. The chain carries TRBV3-1 and TRBJ2-7; a possible D gene is TRBD1 (5 bases). Trimming took off 5 bases at V and 0 bases at J, with 14 bases between the two ends. There are 15 residues in the CDR3. Germline V gene lookup returns CDR1 LGHDT and CDR2 YNNKEL (reference sequence). The CDR3 DNA reads as TGTGCCAGCAGCTCCCGGACAACGACCTCCTACGAGCAGTACTTC. It specifies CASSSRTTTSYEQYF.

The chain links TRBV6-6 to TRBJ1-5, with D maybe TRBD1 (6 bases). V was cut by 5 bases and J by 1 base, with 9 bases left in between. From germline, CDR1 is MNHNY and CDR2 SVGAGI (reference sequence). The CDR3 runs 14 residues. The CDR3 region is CASSDRRSNQPQHF. The CDR3 nucleotides read TGTGCCAGCAGTGACAGGCGAAGCAATCAGCCCCAGCATTTT.

V and J are TRBV2 and TRBJ2-6; TRBD1 agrees at 7 bases. Germline loops: CDR1 SNHLY, CDR2 FYNNEI. V lost 6 bases, J lost 2 bases, and 1 base stayed unmatched. The CDR3 runs to 14 residues. The CDR3, as DNA: TGTGCCAGCAGAGACAGGGCTGGGGCCAACGTCCTGACTTTC. Protein sequence: CASRDRAGANVLTF.

The chain couples TRBV6-1 to TRBJ2-7; D remains unclear. Germline V gene sequence: CDR1 MNHNS, CDR2 SASEGT. The CDR3 is made up of 17 amino acids. The germline V and J ends were trimmed by 2 bases and 3 bases, with 20 bases remaining between them. This CDR3 reads CASSENHLRSKHYEQYF. CDR3 DNA sequence: TGTGCCAGCAGTGAAAACCACCTCCGTTCTAAGCACTACGAGCAGTACTTC.

The chain combines TRBV29-1 with TRBJ2-1, with 11 bases matching TRBD2. V lost 7 bases and J lost 0; bases outside the gene matches: 8. The CDR3 is 16 residues long. Germline CDR1 SQVTM, CDR2 ANQGSEA. The CDR3 loop reads CSAASGGLLSYNEQFF. The CDR3 DNA is TGCAGCGCCGCTAGCGGGGGGCTTCTCTCCTACAATGAGCAGTTCTTC.

The table lists this clonotype with a count of one. This chain's CDR3 is CASSLRQGERNEQFF. Written as DNA, the CDR3 is TGTGCCAGCAGCTTGCGACAGGGGGAAAGGAATGAGCAGTTCTTC. The chain joins TRBV7-9 to TRBJ2-1; 9 bases match TRBD1. The CDR3 has 15 amino acids. The germline V gene encodes CDR1 SEHNR and CDR2 FQNEAQ (reference sequence). V shed 3 bases, J shed 7 bases, and the junction held 7 bases outside the gene matches.

The sample holds a few counts of this clonotype. V is TRBV27 and J is TRBJ2-5; 8 positions match TRBD1. The J call may be wrong; the DNA end is better matched by TRBJ2-7. CDR3 length equals 12 residues. CDR1 is MNHEY, CDR2 SMNVEV, per germline (reference sequence). This CDR3 is CASRTGLYEQYF. CDR3 DNA: TGTGCCAGTCGGACAGGGTTGTACGAGCAGTACTTC.

V is TRBV28 and J is TRBJ2-7; D might be TRBD1 (6 bases). Trimming cost V 6 bases and J 2 bases, with 14 bases left between them. The length of the CDR3 is 14 residues. Germline V gene lookup returns CDR1 MDHEN and CDR2 SYDVKM. DNA of the CDR3: TGTGCCAGCAGGACGAGTCAGGGGACCTACGAGCAGTACTTC. Protein: CASRTSQGTYEQYF.

This rearrangement joins TRBV6-2 or TRBV6-3 to TRBJ2-5; D unresolved. The closer fit of TRBJ2-7 to the DNA end suggests the J call may be wrong. This CDR3 spans 14 amino acids. The germline gives CDR1 MNHEY, CDR2 SVGEGT. The CDR3 region is CASNPVGLSYEQYF. The CDR3 DNA sequence: TGTGCCAGCAACCCGGTAGGGTTAAGCTACGAGCAGTACTTC.

This clonotype has a single count. The V gene is TRBV27, the J gene TRBJ1-5; D is ambiguous. Trimming stripped 4 bases from V and 4 bases from J, with 14 bases between. There are 15 residues in the CDR3. The germline V gene encodes CDR1 MNHEY and CDR2 SMNVEV (reference sequence). In DNA form, the CDR3 reads TGTGCCAGCAGTTCTTTAGGTGGAGTGAATCAGCCCCAGCATTTT. Translation gives CASSSLGGVNQPQHF.

V and J are TRBV7-7 and TRBJ2-3; either TRBD1 or TRBD2 may fit D (6 bases each). Germline-derived CDR1 and CDR2 are SSHAT and FNYEAQ (reference sequence). This CDR3 has 17 amino acids. V was shortened by 1 base and J by 0 bases, with 14 bases between the two germline ends. CDR3 in DNA: TGTGCCAGCAGCTTAGGGGCCGGGGGCTACAGCACAGATACGCAGTATTTT. It codes for CASSLGAGGYSTDTQYF.

The V call is TRBV11-2, the J call TRBJ2-1; TRBD1 aligns across 7 bases. This CDR3 spans 12 amino acids. V shed 5 bases, J shed 10 bases, and the junction held 5 bases outside the gene matches. The germline gives CDR1 SGHAT, CDR2 FQNNGV. The CDR3 region is CASSGSQGEQFF. The CDR3 nucleotides are TGTGCCAGCAGCGGGTCACAGGGGGAGCAGTTCTTC.

CDR3 in DNA: TGTGCCAGTGGGGGGGCGACAGGGGGAGGTCAGCCCCAGCATTTT. Protein product: CASGGATGGGQPQHF. The chain is built from TRBV27 and TRBJ1-5, with 9 bases that match TRBD1. Germline V gene lookup returns CDR1 MNHEY and CDR2 SMNVEV (reference sequence). This CDR3 comprises 15 residues. Trimming cost V 9 bases and J 6 bases; bases outside gene matches: 12.

This clonotype was counted between two and nine times. CDR3 sequence (DNA): TGTGCCAGCACCTCTTGGGAGGGGGATGCCTACGAGCAGTACTTC. It is translated as CASTSWEGDAYEQYF. The chain uses TRBV7-9 and TRBJ2-7, with D possibly being TRBD2 (7 bases). CDR1 is SEHNR, CDR2 FQNEAQ, per germline (reference sequence). The CDR3 is made up of 15 amino acids. The V end was cut by 7 bases, the J end by 2 bases, with 18 bases between.

This clonotype showed up just a few times. The gene calls are TRBV13 and TRBJ2-1; a weak D match, TRBD2 (5 bases). V was pared by 4 bases and J by 7 bases, with 17 bases between. Germline V gene data show CDR1 as PRHDT and CDR2 as FYEKMQ (reference sequence). This CDR3 region has 15 residues. Here the CDR3 DNA reads TGTGCCAGCAGCTCCCGTCGAGAGGGTGGAAATGAGCAGTTCTTC. Its translation is CASSSRREGGNEQFF.

The chain carries TRBV28 and TRBJ2-5; the match to TRBD2 covers 7 bases. After removal of 1 base from V and 5 bases from J, the junction contained 7 bases not matched to a gene. The CDR3 runs to 15 residues. Germline-derived CDR1 and CDR2 are MDHEN and SYDVKM. This CDR3 reads CASSLSAGVSETQYF. Here the CDR3 DNA reads TGTGCCAGCAGTTTATCGGCGGGGGTGAGCGAGACCCAGTACTTC.

This clonotype was picked up one time. The CDR3 DNA sequence: TGTGCCAGCAGCTTGGCTGGGGGCGGGCTGTACTTC. This encodes CASSLAGGGLYF. V is TRBV5-5 and J is TRBJ2-7, with a weak D call TRBD1 (6 bases). Trimming shortened V by 0 bases and J by 12 bases, and 13 bases separated the two germline ends. The CDR3 has 12 amino acids. Per the germline V gene, CDR1 is SGHKS and CDR2 is YYEKEE (reference sequence).

This clonotype was observed a handful of times. V usage is TRBV15 and J usage is TRBJ1-4, with a possible D match to TRBD1 (6 bases). V dropped 0 bases and J dropped 4 bases, with 12 bases sitting between them. This CDR3 contains 16 residues. From germline, CDR1 is LNHNV and CDR2 YYDKDF (reference sequence). Here the CDR3 reads CATSRELGGGNEKLFF. The CDR3 bases are TGTGCCACCAGCAGAGAACTAGGAGGGGGTAATGAAAAACTGTTTTTT.